This passage covers 6 T cell receptor beta chains from one sample sequenced in a study of CD8+CD57+ T cells in acquired aplastic anemia. Both TCR beta VDJ combination and CDR3 sequence profiling were carried out. Genomic DNA was the template for this profiling. TCRdb re-derived calls from the reads in MiXCR, one entry per CDR3 protein. The table lists 450,000 to 550,000 distinct CDR3 sequences, approximately 33% of them singletons, with about 0.8% in the top ten. Patients chosen for sequencing had CD8+CD57+ cells that had expanded, as shown by flow cytometry. The material sequenced was sorted CD4+, CD8+, or CD8+CD57+ T cells (not recorded which) from PBMCs. The receptors here all came from a human donor with aplastic anemia.

This clonotype came up many times. J is TRBJ2-5 and V is TRBV19; possibly TRBD1 or TRBD2 for D (5 bases each). V shed 5 bases and J shed 8 bases, with 21 bases lying between them. This CDR3 is built from 15 residues. Germline-derived CDR1 and CDR2 are LNHDA and SQIVND (reference sequence). The CDR3 reads CASSPRGMGSGTQYF. As DNA, the CDR3 is TGTGCCAGTAGTCCCCGGGGCATGGGTTCGGGAACCCAGTACTTC.

This chain uses TRBV24-1 with TRBJ1-1; unclear D gene. Trimming removed 6 bases from V and 1 base from J, with 8 bases in between. Germline-derived CDR1 and CDR2 are KGHDR and SFDVKD. The CDR3 spans 13 residues. The CDR3 sequence: CATSLFRNTEAFF. CDR3 bases: TGTGCCACCAGTTTATTCAGGAACACTGAAGCTTTCTTT.

This clonotype was detected many times. The chain employs TRBV19 and TRBJ1-1; D unclear. V was shortened by 3 bases and J by 1 base, with 3 bases between the two germline ends. Per germline, CDR1 LNHDA and CDR2 SQIVND (reference sequence). The CDR3 length is 12 residues. The DNA of the CDR3 is TGTGCCAGTAGTATGAGGAACACTGAAGCTTTCTTT. Amino acid sequence: CASSMRNTEAFF.

Concerning this clonotype itself: A much larger clone differs from this one at a single base, so this may be a read error. V and J are TRBV2 and TRBJ2-2, with D unresolved. Trimming took off 3 bases at V and 7 bases at J, with 6 bases between the two ends. The CDR3 has 12 residues. From germline, CDR1 is SNHLY and CDR2 FYNNEI. The CDR3 nucleotides are TGTGCCAGCAGTGATCCTAACGGGGAGCTGTTTTTT. It encodes CASSDPNGELFF.

Turning to this clonotype: A single base separates this from a much larger clone, so it may be a read error. Likely a read error: the CDR3 ends without its conserved phenylalanine or tryptophan. The chain links TRBV15 to TRBJ1-3, with a tentative D call TRBD1 (5 bases). The CDR3 is made up of 16 amino acids. Germline V gene sequence: CDR1 LNHNV, CDR2 YYDKDF (reference sequence). The ends were cut back, 2 bases at V and 3 bases at J, with 14 bases in the middle. CDR3 nucleotide sequence: TGTGCCACCAGCAGATCAACGGGGGATCTTGGAAACACCATATATCTT. Translated: CATSRSTGDLGNTIYL.

This clonotype was observed a few times. V and J are TRBV4-3 and TRBJ2-7; no reliable D call. The CDR3 extends over 13 amino acids. Germline CDR1 reads LGHNA; CDR2 reads YSLEER. V dropped 0 bases and J dropped 5 bases, with 8 bases sitting between them. The CDR3 sequence is CASSQEAWHEQYF. The CDR3 DNA follows: TGCGCCAGCAGCCAAGAGGCCTGGCACGAGCAGTACTTC.